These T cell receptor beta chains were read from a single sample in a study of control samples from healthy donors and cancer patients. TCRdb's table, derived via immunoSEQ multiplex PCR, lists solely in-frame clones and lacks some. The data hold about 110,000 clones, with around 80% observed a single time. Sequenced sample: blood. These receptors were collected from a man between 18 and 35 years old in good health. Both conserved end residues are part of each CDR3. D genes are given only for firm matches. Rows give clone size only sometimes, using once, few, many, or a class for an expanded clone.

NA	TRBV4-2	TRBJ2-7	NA	CASSQEGQDEQYF	TGTGCCAGCAGCCAAGAGGGGCAGGACGAGCAGTACTTC
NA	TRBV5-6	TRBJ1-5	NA	CASSLARGGDQPQHF	TGTGCCAGCAGCTTGGCCAGGGGAGGGGATCAGCCCCAGCATTTT
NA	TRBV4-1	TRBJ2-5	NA	CASSQVGSKETQYF	TGCGCCAGCAGCCAAGTAGGGTCAAAAGAGACCCAGTACTTC
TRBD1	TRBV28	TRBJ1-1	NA	CASSFTGIGTGGDGIF	TGTGCCAGCAGTTTCACTGGAATCGGGACAGGGGGCGATGGGATCTTT
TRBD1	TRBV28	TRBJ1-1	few	CASSLGTVIRAFF	TGTGCCAGCAGTCTGGGGACAGTCATTAGAGCTTTCTTT
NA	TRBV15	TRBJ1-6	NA	CATSRDFPLGPFNSPLHF	TGTGCCACCAGCAGAGATTTCCCCTTGGGGCCGTTTAATTCACCCCTCCACTTT
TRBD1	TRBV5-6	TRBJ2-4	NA	CASSYYRGLINIQYF	TGTGCCAGCAGCTACTACAGGGGGTTGATAAACATTCAGTACTTC
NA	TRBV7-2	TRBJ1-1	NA	CASSPPSSLEAFF	TGTGCCAGCAGCCCACCTTCCTCGCTTGAAGCTTTCTTT
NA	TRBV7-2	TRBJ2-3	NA	CASSATTDTQYF	TGTGCCAGCAGCGCGACCACAGATACGCAGTATTTT
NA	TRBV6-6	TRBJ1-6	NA	CASSYSVINSPLHF	TGTGCCAGCAGTTACAGTGTGATTAATTCACCCCTCCACTTT
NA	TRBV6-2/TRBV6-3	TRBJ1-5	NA	CASSYLGGDQPQHF	TGTGCCAGCAGTTACCTCGGGGGGGATCAGCCCCAGCATTTT
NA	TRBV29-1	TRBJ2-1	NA	CSGDSYRGYEQFF	TGCAGCGGGGACTCGTACAGGGGATATGAGCAGTTCTTC
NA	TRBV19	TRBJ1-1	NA	CASSIGATNTEAFF	TGTGCCAGTAGTATCGGAGCCACGAACACTGAAGCTTTCTTT
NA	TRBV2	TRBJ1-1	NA	CASFPRGWGNTEAFF	TGTGCCAGCTTTCCCCGAGGGTGGGGGAACACTGAAGCTTTCTTT
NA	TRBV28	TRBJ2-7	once	CASSNRDTRHEQYF	TGTGCCAGCAGTAACCGGGACACCCGTCACGAGCAGTACTTC
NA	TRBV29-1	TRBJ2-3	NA	CSVDQQVRMTQYF	TGCAGCGTTGACCAACAGGTGAGGATGACGCAGTATTTT